This T cell receptor (beta chain) comes out of a study of blood T cell repertoires in COVID-19. Sequencing used immunoSEQ multiplex PCR; TCRdb keeps in-frame clones, though not all of them. The sample consists of some 250,000 clones, around 88% of them appearing once. This CDR3 is built from 14 residues. J was trimmed by 6 bases and V by 1 base; bases with no gene match: 3. CDR1 is LGHDT and CDR2 is YNNKEL in the germline V gene (reference sequence). Participant-given clinical history determined each cohort assignment. This sequence originates from a man aged 40-50 years who had recovered from COVID-19. What was sequenced was PBMCs or T cells enriched from blood (not recorded which). The V gene is TRBV3-1 (or the pseudogene TRBV3-2), the J gene TRBJ2-7, with 10 nucleotides matching TRBD2. The CDR3 is CASSQVRLAGEQYF. DNA of the CDR3: TGTGCCAGCAGCCAAGTACGACTAGCGGGCGAGCAGTACTTC.